The rows below give T cell receptor beta chains drawn from one sample of a study of blood T cell repertoires in COVID-19. Repertoires were generated with immunoSEQ multiplex PCR, while TCRdb's copy carries only in-frame clones and drops some. This table has more than 300,000 clones, about 84% appearing once. The sequenced sample consisted of peripheral blood. The receptor source for this set is a woman in her 50s with acute or convalescent COVID-19. Both conserved end residues are part of each CDR3. The D gene is left open where the match is weak. Clone size is not always given. Where it is, it says once, few, many or a class for expanded clones.

>TRBJ1-1|TRBV30|TRBD1|.
TGTGCCTGGAGCGGACAGGGAAACACTGAAGCTTTCTTT
CAWSGQGNTEAFF
>TRBJ2-3|TRBV24-1|TRBD2|.
TGTGCCACCAGTGACCCCGGGGGGGGGCGGACCACAGATACGCAGTATTTT
CATSDPGGGRTTDTQYF
>TRBJ1-1|TRBV28|.|.
TGTGCCAGCAGCCCCCCCAGGGGTCAGGCTTTCTTT
CASSPPRGQAFF
>TRBJ2-1|TRBV19|TRBD2|.
TGTGCCAGTAGACCTCCTGGTAGCGGGAGCGTTGAGCAGTTCTTC
CASRPPGSGSVEQFF
>TRBJ1-1|TRBV7-2|TRBD1|.
TGTGCCAGCAGCTTGTTTTCAGGGGGAGACACTGAAGCTTTCTTT
CASSLFSGGDTEAFF
>TRBJ2-4|TRBV5-8|TRBD1|.
TGTGCCAGCAGCTTGTCCCCAGGGGGCCCCAAAAACATTCAGTACTTC
CASSLSPGGPKNIQYF
>TRBJ1-2|TRBV3-1/TRBV3-2|.|once
TGTGCCAGCAGCTCCGGACAGAATGGCTACACCTTC
CASSSGQNGYTF
>TRBJ2-3|TRBV11-1|TRBD2|.
TGTGCCAGCAGCACCGGGTGGGGAGGGATGCCAGATACGCAGTATTTT
CASSTGWGGMPDTQYF
>TRBJ2-3|TRBV11-2|.|.
TGTGCCAGCAGGGCCGCGGCTAGGCCAGATACGCAGTATTTT
CASRAAARPDTQYF
>TRBJ1-1|TRBV30|TRBD1|.
TGTGCCTGGAGTCGTGGACAGGGAGATACTGAAGCTTTCTTT
CAWSRGQGDTEAFF
>TRBJ1-6|TRBV6-5|TRBD1|.
TGTGCCGGCCGGGACAGGGGGAGATCACCCCTCCACTTT
CAGRDRGRSPLHF
>TRBJ2-2|TRBV6-6|.|.
TGTGCCAGCAGTTACCCCCAGGGAAGCACCGGGGAGCTGTTTTTT
CASSYPQGSTGELFF
>TRBJ1-6|TRBV5-1|.|few
TGCGCCAGCAGCTTGCCAGGGCGATCCCTCTCCTATAATTCACCCCTCCACTTT
CASSLPGRSLSYNSPLHF
>TRBJ2-7|TRBV11-2|TRBD2|.
TGTGCCAGCAGACCCACTAGCGGGAGTAGGGACGAGCAGTACTTC
CASRPTSGSRDEQYF
>TRBJ1-6|TRBV6-2/TRBV6-3|.|.
TGTGCCAGCAGCCGACAGGATTATTCACCCCTCCACTTT
CASSRQDYSPLHF
>TRBJ2-7|TRBV4-2|TRBD2|.
TGTGCCAGCAGCCAATCGCGGGAGAGCTCCTACGAGCAGTACTTC
CASSQSRESSYEQYF
>TRBJ2-3|TRBV5-5|TRBD1|once
TGTGCCAGCAGCTTTGGAGGGACAGGGGGAGGAGATACGCAGTATTTT
CASSFGGTGGGDTQYF
>TRBJ2-1|TRBV12-5|TRBD1|.
TGTGCTAGTGGCCCGGGACAGGGGAACTACAATGAGCAGTTCTTC
CASGPGQGNYNEQFF
>TRBJ1-4|TRBV5-1|.|.
TGCGCCAGCAGATATGGGGCAGGGCGGACTATAAATGAAAAACTGTTTTTT
CASRYGAGRTINEKLFF
>TRBJ2-2|TRBV3-1/TRBV3-2|.|.
TGTGCCAGCAGCCGGCAGGGGTTCACCGGGGAGCTGTTTTTT
CASSRQGFTGELFF